Listed below are T cell receptor beta chains from one sample, sequenced in a study of spatial heterogeneity in lung cancer. TCRdb itself ran the 5' RACE reads through MiXCR, one entry per CDR3 protein. The table includes 30,000 to 50,000 distinct CDR3 sequences, around 5.8% detected once. Sequenced material: PBMCs, taken at surgery. The receptor set was obtained from a male donor with early-stage non-small cell lung cancer. Each CDR3 is given without its conserved first and last residue. Fields, in order: J gene, D gene, V gene, CDR3 protein. The D gene is left open where the match is weak.

TRBJ2-3,TRBD1,TRBV7-8,ASSPMGQGAFPESTDTQY
TRBJ2-5,TRBD1,TRBV6-2/TRBV6-3,ASSYSAGQGRIETQY
TRBJ2-5,NA,TRBV20-1,SARDGKDSGAEETQY
TRBJ2-2,NA,TRBV24-1,ATSGVKTGRTGELF
TRBJ2-7,NA,TRBV19,ASSGRDSRYEQY
TRBJ2-5,TRBD1,TRBV5-4,ASSVRTGEGRETQY
TRBJ2-2,TRBD1,TRBV3-1,ASSLRRQGNTGELF
TRBJ1-2,NA,TRBV4-3,ASSQDLSPSRVYGYT
TRBJ2-1,NA,TRBV14,ASSAGFSYNEQF
TRBJ1-2,NA,TRBV2,ASSESSRQLQGYT
TRBJ1-1,TRBD1,TRBV27,ASSSQGARATEAF
TRBJ1-1,NA,TRBV2,ASREGSSGNTEAF
TRBJ1-6,TRBD1,TRBV28,ASSSTGAHLNSPLH
TRBJ2-7,TRBD1,TRBV5-4,ASNRDSSSYEQY
TRBJ2-7,TRBD1,TRBV6-5,ASRQGASGYEQY
TRBJ2-7,NA,TRBV20-1,SARGILSPYEQY
TRBJ1-5,TRBD1,TRBV28,AGSFGTVGGIQPQH
TRBJ1-3,TRBD1,TRBV11-2,ASSHNAGTGDTIY
TRBJ1-2,NA,TRBV5-3,ARSCNRDLHGYT
TRBJ2-5,NA,TRBV3-1,ASSRRTDQETQY
TRBJ1-2,TRBD1,TRBV4-1,ASRRDRDGSQYGYT
TRBJ1-4,NA,TRBV6-5,ASSYSYNEKLF
TRBJ2-2,NA,TRBV29-1,SVVKGNTGELF
TRBJ2-2,TRBD2,TRBV3-1,ASSLSGGGHRELF
TRBJ2-6,TRBD1,TRBV2,ASSVAGGTGANVLT
TRBJ1-4,NA,TRBV7-2,ASSLGGNDEKLF
TRBJ1-2,NA,TRBV6-5,ASSSRVAGYT
TRBJ2-5,TRBD2,TRBV15,ATSRPGLGGETQY
TRBJ1-1,NA,TRBV10-3,AITETENTEAF
TRBJ2-3,NA,TRBV7-2,ASSFMRPPDTQY